This is a list of T cell receptor beta chains from one sample in a study of tumor-infiltrating lymphocytes in primary liver carcinoma. TCRdb reanalysed the multiplex PCR reads using MiXCR and keeps one entry per CDR3 protein. The repertoire holds tens of thousands of distinct CDR3 sequences, 70% to 75% seen once, with around 23% in the top ten. Sequencing used liver tumor tissue from sampling region 2. The receptor source for this set is a middle-aged man with primary liver carcinoma and hepatitis B virus infection. CDR3s include the opening cysteine and the closing phenylalanine or tryptophan. The order of the fields is J gene, V gene, CDR3 protein.

J: TRBJ2-1; V: TRBV5-1; CDR3: CASSLIAGGPANEQFF
J: TRBJ1-6; V: TRBV7-3; CDR3: CASSLTPGDNSPLHF
J: TRBJ2-1; V: TRBV6-1; CDR3: CASSEAHPGTSAYNEQFF
J: TRBJ2-3; V: TRBV11-3; CDR3: CASSSGGGGSDTQYF
J: TRBJ2-2; V: TRBV11-2; CDR3: CAGSLVALAVTGELFF
J: TRBJ2-5; V: TRBV11-1; CDR3: CASSPPPEVSKDFQETHYF
J: TRBJ2-1; V: TRBV18; CDR3: CASSSRQGVDEQFF
J: TRBJ1-1; V: TRBV28; CDR3: CASSLWFRGMNTEAFF
J: TRBJ2-2; V: TRBV12-3/TRBV12-4; CDR3: CVSSSKGRGTIGELFF
J: TRBJ2-7; V: TRBV29-1; CDR3: CSVGTGFEQYF
J: TRBJ2-5; V: TRBV11-2; CDR3: CASRLGPLGLAGGETQYF
J: TRBJ2-7; V: TRBV7-9; CDR3: CASTTGTSGSEQYF
J: TRBJ2-6; V: TRBV6-5; CDR3: CASRLGQGSSGTSVLTF
J: TRBJ2-7; V: TRBV12-3/TRBV12-4; CDR3: CASSIPGRALEEQYF
J: TRBJ2-1; V: TRBV5-4; CDR3: CDSTRGGTGRAADEQFF
J: TRBJ1-6; V: TRBV7-9; CDR3: CASSTRQGHSPLHF
J: TRBJ2-1; V: TRBV7-8; CDR3: CTSSPRLANYNEQFF
J: TRBJ1-4; V: TRBV11-2; CDR3: CGSSADPRDGRSNGKLFF
J: TRBJ1-5; V: TRBV6-6; CDR3: CASSFPNRPQHF
J: TRBJ1-4; V: TRBV7-8; CDR3: CASSPGTTNEKLFF
J: TRBJ2-3; V: TRBV28; CDR3: CASSFEGVDTQYF
J: TRBJ1-2; V: TRBV4-1; CDR3: CANSQELGRPSGGYTF
J: TRBJ1-6; V: TRBV6-5; CDR3: CASQDGVIDNSPLHF
J: TRBJ1-2; V: TRBV7-9; CDR3: CASSLADRDYGYTF
J: TRBJ2-2; V: TRBV28; CDR3: CASSPTGRTGELFF
J: TRBJ2-1; V: TRBV10-3; CDR3: CAMSEGSTGPAGVGEQLF
J: TRBJ1-4; V: TRBV6-9; CDR3: CASISTGSRPTNEKLFF
J: TRBJ1-5; V: TRBV6-6; CDR3: CTSSLPNQPQHF